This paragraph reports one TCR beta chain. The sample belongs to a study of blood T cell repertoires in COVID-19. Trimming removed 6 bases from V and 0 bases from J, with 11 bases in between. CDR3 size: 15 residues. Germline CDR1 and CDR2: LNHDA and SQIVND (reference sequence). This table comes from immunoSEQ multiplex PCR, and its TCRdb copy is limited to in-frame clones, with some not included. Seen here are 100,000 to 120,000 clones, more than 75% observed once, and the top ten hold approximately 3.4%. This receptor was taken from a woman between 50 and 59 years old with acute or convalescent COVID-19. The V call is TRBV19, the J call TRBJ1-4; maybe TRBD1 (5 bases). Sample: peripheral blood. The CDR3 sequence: CASSLTDTTNEKLFF. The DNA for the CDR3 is TGTGCCAGTAGCCTGACAGATACAACTAATGAAAAACTGTTTTTT.